What follows are 7 T cell receptor beta chains derived from one specimen sequenced in a study of Graves' ophthalmopathy and Graves' hyperthyroidism (dated 2018 in TCRdb). Sequencing instrument: Illumina HiSeq 2000. For repertoire sequencing, the TCR beta CDR3 regions were amplified from RNA transcripts. The first round of RT-PCR was done with HTBI primers and the Qiagen OneStep RT-PCR kit, and was followed by a second round of multiplex PCR, then size selection and purification. The public reads were reprocessed in TCRdb via fastp at Q25 and MiXCR, keeping in-frame beta chains. Rows matching on CDR3 protein sequence are summarized as one entry with the most common DNA and genes. Recorded for this sample are around 600,000 distinct CDR3 sequences; over 40% of them occurred a single time. Jointly, the top ten make up more than 2.5% of the sample. The sample consisted of peripheral blood. Receptors were obtained from an adult man with Graves' ophthalmopathy.

This chain connects TRBV10-3 to TRBJ2-2; D perhaps matches TRBD2 (5 bases). Trimming left V 10 bases short and J 1 base short, with 22 bases between. Germline lookup yields CDR1 ENHRY and CDR2 SYGVKD. CDR3 length equals 17 residues. The CDR3 coding sequence is TGTGCCAGCAAGCCTGTGATGGAGGTGTGGAACACCGGGGAGCTGTTTTTT. Translating it yields CASKPVMEVWNTGELFF.

This clonotype was observed many times. CDR3 nucleotides: TGTGCCACCAGTGATTCGGCCAGTGGGCTCCAAGAGACCCAGTACTTC. It is translated as CATSDSASGLQETQYF. The chain recombines TRBV24-1 with TRBJ2-5; D ambiguous. Germline CDR1 and CDR2: KGHDR and SFDVKD. CDR3 length equals 16 residues. V lost 2 bases and J 1 base, leaving 13 bases between the germline ends.

Ten or more counts support this clonotype. CDR3 loop: CASSLAGDSQTQYF. The CDR3, as DNA: TGCGCCAGCAGCTTGGCTGGGGACAGCCAGACCCAGTACTTC. The V call is TRBV5-1, the J call TRBJ2-5; 7 bases are shared with TRBD1. The CDR3 has 14 residues. Trimming took 0 bases from V and 6 from J; bases not matched to a gene: 5. CDR1 SGHRS and CDR2 YFSETQ come from the germline V gene.

J is TRBJ1-2 and V is TRBV25-1; TRBD1 might be the D (5 bases). V was cut by 6 bases and J by 12 bases, with 23 bases left in between. Germline loops: CDR1 MGHDK, CDR2 SYGVNS. The CDR3 spans 14 residues. The CDR3 DNA follows: TGTGCCAGCAGCTTGGGGGTGCAAGGAGGTGGAAACACCTTC. As protein: CASSLGVQGGGNTF.

This clonotype was recorded at least ten times. The chain uses TRBV7-8 and TRBJ1-5, with TRBD1 as a possible D gene (5 bases). Trimming removed 5 bases from V and 3 bases from J, with 17 bases in between. In germline, CDR1 is SGHVS, CDR2 FQNEAQ. The CDR3 contains 16 residues. The CDR3 spells CASSVGVGGYNQPQHF. CDR3 in DNA: TGTGCCAGCAGCGTGGGGGTCGGGGGGTACAATCAGCCCCAGCATTTT.

This clonotype showed up just a few times. J is TRBJ1-5 and V is TRBV7-9, with D perhaps TRBD1 (5 bases). V was shortened by 5 bases and J by 11 bases, with 13 bases between the two germline ends. The CDR3 is 12 amino acids. Germline CDR1 is SEHNR and CDR2 is FQNEAQ (reference sequence). CDR3 loop: CASSLGGETQHF. The CDR3, as DNA: TGTGCCAGCAGCCTCGGGGGAGAGACCCAGCATTTT.

The rearrangement uses TRBV2 and TRBJ1-2; a possible D gene is TRBD1 (5 bases). The germline V gene encodes CDR1 SNHLY and CDR2 FYNNEI. V was clipped by 6 bases and J by 6 bases, with 20 bases between them. This CDR3 is built from 15 residues. The CDR3 coding sequence is TGTGCCAGCAGGCTTGGCAGGGAAGTTCACCATGGCTACACCTTC. Translation: CASRLGREVHHGYTF.